The next 23 T cell receptor beta chains were all read from a single sample in a study of control samples from healthy donors and cancer patients. Using immunoSEQ multiplex PCR, the repertoire was profiled, and TCRdb retains in-frame clones only, with some absent. Among over 150,000 clones listed, more than 85% were seen once. Sequenced sample: blood. The receptors here all came from a woman aged 40 to 50 in good health.

The chain has TRBV6-7 and TRBJ1-2; D call uncertain. TRBV6-7 is sorted into the ORF group, with uncertain function. Trimming cost V 6 bases and J 4 bases, with 18 bases left between them. The CDR3 covers 15 residues. The CDR3 coding sequence is TGTGCCAGCAGACTCGTTCTACGCCGATCCTATGGCTACACCTTC. This sequence encodes CASRLVLRRSYGYTF.

The V and J genes are TRBV7-6 and TRBJ1-1; 7 nucleotides agree with TRBD1. The germline V gene encodes CDR1 SGHVS and CDR2 FNYEAQ. The CDR3 is 17 residues long. The J segment lost 4 bases and the V segment lost 4 bases, leaving 15 bases of the junction unmatched. CDR3 sequence: CASSSEGLQGWSTEAFF. CDR3 bases: TGTGCCAGCAGCTCGGAAGGATTACAGGGGTGGTCCACTGAAGCTTTCTTT.

The genes are TRBV9 and TRBJ2-3; 10 bases are shared with TRBD2. Looked up from germline, CDR1 is SGDLS and CDR2 is YYNGEE. The CDR3 contains 15 residues. The trim removed 0 bases at V and 5 bases at J, leaving 3 bases unmatched. For the CDR3, the DNA is TGTGCCAGCAGCGTAGGAGGGACTAGCGAAGATACGCAGTATTTT. It specifies CASSVGGTSEDTQYF.

V and J are TRBV24-1 and TRBJ2-2; D may be TRBD2 (6 bases). Trimming left V 4 bases short and J 1 base short, with 6 bases between. Germline V gene data show CDR1 as KGHDR and CDR2 as SFDVKD. The length of the CDR3 is 14 residues. The CDR3 DNA reads TGTGCCACCAGTGAGGGGGGGAACACCGGGGAGCTGTTTTTT. It translates to CATSEGGNTGELFF.

The J gene is TRBJ2-1, the V gene TRBV27; 7 nucleotides match TRBD1. This CDR3 is built from 18 residues. Germline loops: CDR1 MNHEY, CDR2 SMNVEV (reference sequence). V dropped 6 bases and J dropped 10; count of bases not matched to a gene: 24. The chain's CDR3 is CASRRGLDREPPYGEQFF. In DNA, the CDR3 is TGTGCCAGCAGGAGGGGTCTTGACAGGGAACCCCCTTATGGGGAGCAGTTCTTC.

The chain has TRBV11-2 and TRBJ2-5; D remains unclear. The V end was cut by 3 bases, the J end by 5 bases, with 4 bases between. The germline V gene has CDR1 SGHAT and CDR2 FQNNGV. The CDR3 loop spans 11 amino acids. DNA of the CDR3: TGTGCCAGCAGCTTTAGGGAGACCCAGTACTTC. Its protein is CASSFRETQYF.

The chain combines TRBV10-3 with TRBJ1-2; 7 bases fit TRBD1. The CDR3 is 13 residues long. From germline, CDR1 is ENHRY and CDR2 SYGVKD. The junction had 7 bases not matched to a gene; V was cut back by 11 bases and J by 1 base. CDR3 coding DNA: TGTGCCGCCCGGGACAGCTTTAACTATGGCTACACCTTC. Translation gives CAARDSFNYGYTF.

Here the CDR3 reads CASSARDGTYEQYF. The CDR3 DNA sequence: TGTGCCAGCAGCGCAAGGGACGGAACCTACGAGCAGTACTTC. The genes are TRBV7-6 and TRBJ2-7, with D perhaps assigned TRBD1 or TRBD2 (5 bases each). The CDR3 loop spans 14 amino acids. Trimming cost V 5 bases and J 2 bases, with 13 bases left between them. Germline-derived CDR1 and CDR2 are SGHVS and FNYEAQ.

This chain links TRBV19 with TRBJ1-1; TRBD1 matches 12 bases. Germline V CDR1 and CDR2: LNHDA, SQIVND (reference sequence). This CDR3 has 18 residues. With 7 bases clipped from V and 6 bases from J, the junction kept 18 bases outside the gene matches. The DNA for the CDR3 is TGTGCCAGTACCCCTTCATACCGGGACAGGGGGCGAATGGCTGAAGCTTTCTTT. It codes for CASTPSYRDRGRMAEAFF.

This clone was recorded only once. The chain uses TRBV21-1 and TRBJ1-6. TRBV21-1 is designated a pseudogene. The length of the CDR3 is 16 residues. The CDR3 DNA reads TGTGCCAGCATCAAAGGGGAGAGACTTAAGGCTTCACCCCTCCACTTT. It yields the protein CASIKGERLKASPLHF.

DNA of the CDR3: TGTGCCAGCAGGACTAGCGGATTGACCCAGTACTTC. This sequence encodes CASRTSGLTQYF. The genes are TRBV12-3 or TRBV12-4 and TRBJ2-5; 9 bases agree with TRBD2. With V trimmed by 6 bases and J by 7 bases, 3 bases remained unmatched. The CDR3 loop spans 12 amino acids.

V and J are TRBV7-9 and TRBJ1-1; D unresolved. This CDR3 has 15 amino acids. Trimming left V 1 base short and J 3 bases short, with 12 bases between. The germline gives CDR1 SEHNR, CDR2 FQNEAQ (reference sequence). The CDR3 nucleotides read TGTGCCAGCAGCTTAGGGGCAGGTATCTACACTGAAGCTTTCTTT. This codes for CASSLGAGIYTEAFF.

The rearrangement uses TRBV7-9 and TRBJ1-2, with D unresolved. The CDR3 has 14 residues. CDR1 is SEHNR and CDR2 is FQNEAQ in the germline V gene (reference sequence). Trimming cost V 2 bases and J 3 bases, with 10 bases left between them. The CDR3, as DNA: TGTGCCAGCAGCTTATACGAGGGCGACTATGGCTACACCTTC. This translates into CASSLYEGDYGYTF.

This chain links TRBV9 with TRBJ1-1; a weak D match, TRBD1 (5 bases). CDR3 length: 15 amino acids. V was clipped by 0 bases and J by 4 bases, with 13 bases between them. Germline V gives CDR1 SGDLS, CDR2 YYNGEE. This CDR3 is CASSVDSGIGTEAFF. Here the CDR3 DNA reads TGTGCCAGCAGCGTAGATTCAGGGATCGGCACTGAAGCTTTCTTT.

This chain uses TRBV7-9 with TRBJ2-6; 13 bases agree with TRBD2. There are 19 residues in the CDR3. CDR1 is SEHNR and CDR2 is FQNEAQ in the germline V gene (reference sequence). V gave up 5 bases and J gave up 1 base; unmatched junction bases: 8. The CDR3 sequence: CASSLRTSGGLSGANVLTF. The DNA of the CDR3 is TGTGCCAGCAGCCTTCGGACTAGCGGGGGATTATCTGGGGCCAACGTCCTGACTTTC.

The gene calls are TRBV2 and TRBJ2-5; D is ambiguous. The germline gives CDR1 SNHLY, CDR2 FYNNEI. Trimming removed 10 bases at V and 2 bases at J, with 20 bases between. CDR3 length equals 15 residues. Here the CDR3 DNA reads TGTGCCACCCTAGGGCGCAGGAGCGTACAAGAGACCCAGTACTTC. As protein: CATLGRRSVQETQYF.

This clone has only one observation. In DNA, the CDR3 is TGTGCCAGCAGCGCCGGGACGGTTCCGGGGAGGGAGACCCAGTACTTC. Its translation is CASSAGTVPGRETQYF. This chain links TRBV2 with TRBJ2-5; possible D gene TRBD2, 6 bases. The CDR3 totals 16 residues. Germline lookup yields CDR1 SNHLY and CDR2 FYNNEI. Trimming stripped 6 bases from V and 5 bases from J, with 22 bases between.

The rearrangement links TRBV11-2 to TRBJ2-1, with D possibly being TRBD2 (6 bases). CDR1 and CDR2 (germline): SGHAT, FQNNGV. Trimming cost V 5 bases and J 1 base, with 15 bases left between them. The CDR3 covers 16 residues. The CDR3 loop is CASSPPGGGSYNEQFF. As DNA, the CDR3 is TGTGCCAGCAGCCCCCCCGGGGGTGGGTCCTACAATGAGCAGTTCTTC.

In this sample, this clone turned up once. The chain joins TRBV24-1 to TRBJ2-3; D gene ambiguous. V gave up 3 bases and J gave up 5 bases, with 5 bases separating them. Germline assignment: CDR1 KGHDR and CDR2 SFDVKD. This CDR3 spans 12 amino acids. The CDR3 region has the DNA TGTGCCACCAGTGATCCGGGAGATACGCAGTATTTT. This gives the protein CATSDPGDTQYF.

V usage is TRBV10-2 and J usage is TRBJ2-5; tentative D call: TRBD2 (6 bases). Germline loops: CDR1 WSHSY, CDR2 SAAADI. V was pared by 1 base and J by 8 bases, with 11 bases between. The CDR3 loop spans 13 amino acids. The DNA of the CDR3 is TGCGCCAGCAGTGAGTGGGGCGGGGAAACCCAGTACTTC. As protein: CASSEWGGETQYF.

This chain links TRBV10-3 with TRBJ1-2; D is unresolved. Between the trimmed V and J ends, which lost 6 bases and 2 bases, there was a span of 19 bases. The CDR3 runs 16 residues. CDR1 ENHRY and CDR2 SYGVKD come from the germline V gene. The CDR3 sequence is CAIRAFGGGPNYGYTF. The CDR3 nucleotides are TGTGCCATCAGGGCTTTTGGTGGAGGCCCCAACTATGGCTACACCTTC.

The chain carries TRBV14 and TRBJ1-3; TRBD1 matches at 7 bases. The germline V gene has CDR1 SGHDN and CDR2 FVKESK. CDR3 length: 16 amino acids. V was clipped by 2 bases and J by 2 bases; unmatched bases: 6. CDR3 protein: CASSQSFGTAGNTIYF. The CDR3 bases are TGTGCCAGCAGCCAAAGCTTTGGGACAGCTGGAAACACCATATATTTT. Filled out from reference TRBV14 and TRBJ1-3, the complete variable domain reads EAGVTQFPSHSVIEKGQTVTLRCDPISGHDNLYWYRRVMGKEIKFLLHFVKESKQDESGMPNNRFLAERTGGTYSTLKVQPAELEDSGVYFCASSQSFGTAGNTIYFGEGSWLTVV.

V gene TRBV3-1 (or the pseudogene TRBV3-2) combines with J gene TRBJ1-2, with D unclear. The CDR3 is made up of 15 amino acids. The germline V gene encodes CDR1 LGHDT and CDR2 YNNKEL (reference sequence). Trimming took off 4 bases at V and 2 bases at J, with 14 bases between the two ends. CDR3 region: CASSLSQSGNYGYTF. In nucleotides, the CDR3 is TGTGCCAGCAGCCTTTCACAGTCGGGGAACTATGGCTACACCTTC.